These 2 T cell receptor beta chains came from one sample sequenced in a study of response to subunit inactivated influenza vaccine. TCRdb independently ran MiXCR on the RT-PCR reads; one entry per CDR3 protein. There are about 480,000 distinct CDR3 sequences in the sample; 10% to 15% occur only once, and around 13% lies in the top ten. The specimen was PBMCs from blood, collected more than 35 days after vaccination. The source is a man aged 50 to 60 who received an inactivated influenza vaccine.

The CDR3 DNA reads as TGTGCCAGCTCACCTGACAGAGGACAAAAGGGCACAGATACGCAGTATTTT. This gives the protein CASSPDRGQKGTDTQYF. This chain connects TRBV18 to TRBJ2-3; D is possibly TRBD1 (5 bases). Germline loops: CDR1 KGHSH, CDR2 LQKENI. V was shortened by 3 bases and J by 1 base, with 17 bases between the two germline ends. CDR3 length: 17 amino acids.

The rearrangement uses TRBV4-2 and TRBJ2-2, with TRBD2 matching over 7 bases. Germline V lookup: CDR1 LGHNA, CDR2 YNFKEQ. V lost 3 bases, J lost 2 bases, and 3 bases stayed unmatched. CDR3 size: 15 residues. The CDR3 DNA is TGTGCCAGCAGCCACAGGGAGGGTAACACCGGGGAGCTGTTTTTT. Encoded protein: CASSHREGNTGELFF.